A single sample gave rise to the 22 T cell receptor beta chains below, sequenced in a study of blood T cell repertoires in COVID-19. Sequencing used immunoSEQ multiplex PCR; TCRdb keeps in-frame clones, though not all of them. The sample contains around 97,000 clones, roughly 87% of which appear only once. The sample consisted of peripheral blood. These receptors all come from a man in his forties or fifties in a cohort sampled during active COVID-19.

The V call is TRBV6-1, the J call TRBJ2-1; TRBD1 matches 11 bases. Germline lookup yields CDR1 MNHNS and CDR2 SASEGT. J gave up 7 bases and V 4 bases, and 9 bases lay outside the gene matches. CDR3 length: 16 residues. Here the CDR3 reads CASSGRDRGWWNEQFF. Written as DNA, the CDR3 is TGTGCCAGCAGTGGAAGGGACAGGGGGTGGTGGAATGAGCAGTTCTTC.

The V call is TRBV28, the J call TRBJ1-3, with a weak D call TRBD1 (5 bases). The CDR3 runs to 14 residues. V was shortened by 7 bases and J by 3 bases, with 13 bases between the two germline ends. Germline V lookup: CDR1 MDHEN, CDR2 SYDVKM. The CDR3 DNA reads as TGTGCCAGCACTAATCGGGGGTTTGGAAACACCATATATTTT. Translated, it gives CASTNRGFGNTIYF.

The V call is TRBV20-1, the J call TRBJ1-5, with 7 bases identical to TRBD1. With V trimmed by 3 bases and J by 2 bases, 1 base remained unmatched. The CDR3 covers 13 residues. Germline V CDR1 and CDR2: DFQATT, SNEGSKA (reference sequence). DNA for the CDR3: TGCAGTGCTAGTGACAGGGGCAATCAGCCCCAGCATTTT. Translation: CSASDRGNQPQHF.

This sequence joins TRBV4-1 and TRBJ2-1; the match to TRBD2 covers 13 bases. The CDR3 has 15 amino acids. J gave up 8 bases and V 1 base, and 2 bases lay outside the gene matches. Germline assignment: CDR1 MGHRA and CDR2 YSYEKL. The CDR3 sequence is CASSQGLAGGYEQFF. The CDR3 DNA is TGCGCCAGCAGCCAAGGACTAGCGGGGGGCTATGAGCAGTTCTTC.

The chain employs TRBV6-2 or TRBV6-3 and TRBJ2-7; maybe TRBD1 (6 bases). This CDR3 comprises 15 residues. In germline, CDR1 is MNHEY, CDR2 SVGEGT. V was cut by 0 bases and J by 2 bases, with 11 bases left in between. The CDR3 region has the DNA TGTGCCAGCAGTTACTCCCGGGACAAAGCCTACGAGCAGTACTTC. Residues: CASSYSRDKAYEQYF.

This rearrangement joins TRBV11-3 to TRBJ2-3; 11 positions agree with TRBD2. V lost 4 bases and J lost 3; bases outside the gene matches: 6. This CDR3 is built from 16 residues. Germline V gene lookup returns CDR1 SGHNT and CDR2 YENEEA. CDR3 in amino acids: CASSSVAGGITDTQYF. CDR3 sequence (DNA): TGTGCCAGCAGCTCGGTAGCGGGGGGGATAACAGATACGCAGTATTTT.

This sequence joins TRBV28 and TRBJ1-5; unclear D gene. V gave up 6 bases and J gave up 7 bases, with 10 bases separating them. CDR1 MDHEN and CDR2 SYDVKM come from the germline V gene. The CDR3 extends over 12 amino acids. CDR3 sequence: CASRGPPQPQHF. The CDR3 DNA sequence: TGTGCCAGCAGGGGCCCGCCCCAGCCCCAGCATTTT.

In its sample, this clone was seen once. The chain has TRBV4-2 and TRBJ1-3; 10 bases agree with TRBD1. CDR3 length equals 16 residues. The J segment lost 2 bases and the V segment lost 2 bases, leaving 3 bases of the junction unmatched. CDR1 is LGHNA and CDR2 is YNFKEQ in the germline V gene. The chain's CDR3 is CASSQYGTGAGNTIYF. The CDR3 region has the DNA TGTGCCAGCAGCCAATACGGGACAGGGGCTGGAAACACCATATATTTT.

The chain has TRBV3-1 (or the pseudogene TRBV3-2) and TRBJ2-3, with 7 bases matching TRBD1. V gave up 7 bases and J gave up 2 bases; unmatched junction bases: 15. This CDR3 region has 17 residues. Germline assignment: CDR1 LGHDT and CDR2 YNNKEL (reference sequence). For the CDR3, the DNA is TGTGCCAGCAACAGGGGTAGAGGGCCGAAACTCACAGATACGCAGTATTTT. Its translation is CASNRGRGPKLTDTQYF.

This chain joins TRBV27 and TRBJ1-1, with D possibly being TRBD1 (5 bases). Germline loops: CDR1 MNHEY, CDR2 SMNVEV (reference sequence). CDR3 length: 14 amino acids. V lost 5 bases, J lost 4 bases, and 14 bases lay in between. The CDR3 reads CASSQPGMSTEAFF. As DNA, the CDR3 is TGTGCCAGCAGTCAACCAGGGATGTCCACTGAAGCTTTCTTT.

This sequence joins TRBV7-5 and TRBJ2-7; the DNA was not used to check the table's D call, TRBD2. TRBV7-5 is a documented pseudogene. This CDR3 has 15 residues. The CDR3, as DNA: TGTGTCAGAAGCTTAGTGGCGGGCCCCCCCGAGGTGCAGTACGTC. This gives the protein CVRSLVAGPPEVQYV.

The chain couples TRBV11-3 to TRBJ1-1; 7 positions match TRBD1. This CDR3 has 15 residues. The trim removed 6 bases at V and 0 bases at J, leaving 7 bases unmatched. CDR1 and CDR2 from the germline V gene are SGHNT and YENEEA. The CDR3 loop reads CASRRRQGMNTEAFF. CDR3 DNA sequence: TGTGCCAGCAGACGAAGACAGGGAATGAACACTGAAGCTTTCTTT.

This clone was recorded once. The chain links TRBV3-1 (or the pseudogene TRBV3-2) to TRBJ2-7, with TRBD1 as a possible D gene (5 bases). The germline V gene encodes CDR1 LGHDT and CDR2 YNNKEL (reference sequence). The CDR3 is 14 residues long. V was shortened by 6 bases and J by 0 bases, with 12 bases between the two germline ends. For the CDR3, the DNA is TGTGCCAGCAGACGAGACAGCCTCTCCTACGAGCAGTACTTC. Its protein is CASRRDSLSYEQYF.

The chain is built from TRBV7-6 and TRBJ2-7; tentative D call: TRBD1 (6 bases). CDR3 length: 15 residues. In germline, CDR1 is SGHVS, CDR2 FNYEAQ. With 1 base removed from V and 2 bases from J, the gap between germline ends came to 12 bases. The CDR3 nucleotides are TGTGCCAGCAGCTTAGGGGCAGGGGTTGCCTACGAGCAGTACGTC. Translated: CASSLGAGVAYEQYV.

This sequence joins TRBV7-9 and TRBJ2-5; TRBD2 agrees at 9 bases. The V and J ends lost 5 bases and 4 bases, in that order; junction bases with no gene match: 20. The germline gives CDR1 SEHNR, CDR2 FQNEAQ (reference sequence). This CDR3 has 19 residues. The CDR3 here is CASSDSSGGTSNPGETQYF. The DNA for the CDR3 is TGTGCCAGCAGCGACAGCAGCGGGGGGACCTCCAACCCAGGAGAGACCCAGTACTTC.

This clone was seen more than once but under ten times. The chain uses TRBV24-1 and TRBJ2-2; 8 positions match TRBD1. Germline assignment: CDR1 KGHDR and CDR2 SFDVKD. Losses at the gene ends were 0 bases for V and 2 bases for J; bases not matched to a gene: 13. This CDR3 has 20 amino acids. CDR3: CATSDLGSSDRGFNTGELFF. CDR3 nucleotide sequence: TGTGCCACCAGTGATTTGGGGTCCTCCGACAGGGGTTTTAACACCGGGGAGCTGTTTTTT.

The chain carries TRBV3-1 (or the pseudogene TRBV3-2) and TRBJ1-4, with D possibly being TRBD1 (6 bases). V was trimmed by 4 bases and J by 7 bases, leaving 13 bases between them. CDR1 is LGHDT, CDR2 YNNKEL, per germline (reference sequence). The CDR3 is made up of 14 amino acids. CDR3 nucleotide sequence: TGTGCCAGCAGCCCCAGGGGTTCGGGTGAAAAACTGTTTTTT. Its translation is CASSPRGSGEKLFF.

The gene calls are TRBV6-1 and TRBJ2-2, with D perhaps matching TRBD2 (6 bases). V gave up 3 bases and J gave up 3 bases, with 14 bases separating them. The CDR3 consists of 16 residues. Germline assignment: CDR1 MNHNS and CDR2 SASEGT. CDR3 in DNA: TGTGCCAGCAGTGAGCGGGTGGGGACTCACACCGGGGAGCTGTTTTTT. Its translation: CASSERVGTHTGELFF.

The V gene is TRBV27, the J gene TRBJ1-1, with TRBD1 identical over 8 bases. V was clipped by 3 bases and J by 1 base; unmatched bases: 13. This CDR3 spans 18 amino acids. CDR1 and CDR2 from the germline V gene are MNHEY and SMNVEV (reference sequence). The CDR3: CASSFIYLPGQENTEAFF. The CDR3 coding sequence is TGTGCCAGCAGTTTCATATACCTACCGGGACAGGAGAACACTGAAGCTTTCTTT.

About this clone itself: In the same sample, other DNA sequences code for this CDR3. CDR3 amino acids: CAISAGADTQYF. The DNA of the CDR3 is TGTGCCATCAGTGCGGGGGCAGATACGCAGTATTTT. The V call is TRBV10-3, the J call TRBJ2-3; tentatively, D is TRBD2 (6 bases). CDR1 and CDR2 (germline): ENHRY, SYGVKD. This CDR3 has 12 residues. V lost 4 bases and J 4 bases, leaving 6 bases between the germline ends.

The chain joins TRBV4-3 to TRBJ2-7; 11 nucleotides line up with TRBD1. CDR3 size: 16 residues. Germline CDR1 LGHNA, CDR2 YSLEER. Trimming cost V 3 bases and J 3 bases; bases outside gene matches: 7. CDR3 in amino acids: CASSHRRDRGGYEQYF. In nucleotides, the CDR3 is TGCGCCAGCAGCCACCGCCGGGACAGGGGGGGCTACGAGCAGTACTTC.

Only one count was recorded for this clone. The rearrangement uses TRBV2 and TRBJ2-1; D might be TRBD2 (6 bases). V was pared by 9 bases and J by 0 bases, with 15 bases between. Germline loops: CDR1 SNHLY, CDR2 FYNNEI. CDR3 length equals 15 residues. The CDR3 is CASVAEASSYNEQFF. In DNA, the CDR3 is TGTGCCAGTGTAGCGGAGGCGAGCTCCTACAATGAGCAGTTCTTC.